This T cell receptor (beta chain) comes out of a study of regulatory T cells in long-lasting Graves disease (dated by TCRdb to the early 2020s). Broadly, across the study: In the newly diagnosed Graves' disease group, patients had been taking antithyroid drugs for less than 3 months. Persistent Graves' disease patients were compared with newly diagnosed Graves' disease patients by peripheral blood TCR sequencing and RNA sequencing. The study was conducted in China and was registered as a clinical trial. A total of 33 samples underwent TCR sequencing, from 13 patients with persistent Graves' disease and about 20 patients with newly diagnosed Graves' disease. General findings and caveats noted by the study authors: The authors acknowledged the small sample size as a limitation that may reduce accuracy. Peripheral blood alone was examined, since thyroid tissue, which constituted the primary lesion, could not be accessed. Sequencing and analysis were limited to the TCR beta chain. Patients with persistent disease shared more public clonotypes (approximately 2,500) than newly diagnosed patients did (about 970). Compared with newly diagnosed patients, patients with persistent Graves' disease had lower TCR Shannon entropy and fewer highly expanded clones, which suggests clonal expansion.

In its sample, this clonotype was seen many times. Its antigen target is currently unknown. Per-nucleotide qualities are absent, and no much larger clonotype sits a single base away. Library creation used multiplex PCR. These reads were obtained on an Illumina HiSeq 4000. CDR3 regions were amplified by Arm-PCR with iRepertoire HTBI primers to construct TCR beta libraries. Before sequencing, the PCR products underwent gel purification. Turning to the authors' computational methods: Across samples, 62 TRBV and 15 or so TRBJ segments were identified and used for gene usage analysis of CDR3 amino acid clonotypes. Filtered high-quality paired reads were merged into contigs using COPE and FqMerger. BLAST was used to align contigs to IMGT TRBV, TRBD and TRBJ reference genes, and CDR3 was defined according to IMGT. Any clonotype with a frequency above 0.1% was classified as a highly expanded clone. Shannon entropy was used to measure repertoire diversity, and the Gini coefficient was used to measure V-J evenness. A clonotype was considered public if more than one individual shared it. TCRdb passed the public sequencing reads through fastp at Q25 and MiXCR, retaining productive beta sequences. Each CDR3 protein gets just one entry, which takes the most common genes and DNA from the rows behind it. The authors' filters were not applied to this entry. The sample table contains 200,000 to 250,000 distinct CDR3 sequences; only one count was recorded for approximately 20% of them. The leading ten clones occupy roughly a fifth of the sample.

The sample's time point label, decoded: newly diagnosed GD, antithyroid drugs for less than 3 months. RNA was extracted from PBMCs in TRIzol for both TCR sequencing and RNA sequencing. The diagnosis of Graves' disease was made according to American Thyroid Association guidelines. Patients for the study were recruited at an endocrinology department in Xi'an, China. From each patient, around 9 milliliters of peripheral blood was collected into an EDTA anticoagulant tube. Ficoll Paque Plus density gradient separation was used to isolate PBMCs, and no further T cell sorting was done. An Agilent 2100 Bioanalyzer and agarose gel were used to assess RNA quality, and a NanoDrop 2000 was used to measure RNA concentration. This specimen consisted of peripheral blood mononuclear cells (PBMCs), obtained at new diagnosis, from a patient treated with antithyroid drugs. The TCR sequence derives from a female donor with Graves disease.

This receptor carries the CDR3 CASSFPRARGYGYTF. The sequence in DNA is TGTGCCAGCAGTTTCCCTCGGGCCCGAGGCTATGGCTACACCTTC. Rearrangement joined TRBV28 to TRBJ1-2, with no reliable assignment of the D segment. The CDR3 starts with the cysteine, ends with the phenylalanine, and has 15 residues. Only the CDR3 DNA stays, 45 bases, in frame from base 1. V is clipped by 3 bases and J by 4 bases, and the sequence between their germline boundaries is 15 bases long. From a lookup of the germline V gene, CDR1 and CDR2 are MDHEN and SYDVKM.